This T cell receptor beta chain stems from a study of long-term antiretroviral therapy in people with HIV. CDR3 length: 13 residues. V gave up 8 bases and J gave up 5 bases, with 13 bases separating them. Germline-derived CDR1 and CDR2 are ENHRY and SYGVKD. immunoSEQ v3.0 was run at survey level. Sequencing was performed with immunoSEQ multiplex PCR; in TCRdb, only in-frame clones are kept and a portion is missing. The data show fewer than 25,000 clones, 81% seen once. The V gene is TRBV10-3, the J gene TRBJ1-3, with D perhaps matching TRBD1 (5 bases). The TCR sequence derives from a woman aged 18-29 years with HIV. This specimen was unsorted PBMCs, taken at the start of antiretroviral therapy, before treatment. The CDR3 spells CAIEGSGRNTIYF. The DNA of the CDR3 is TGTGCCATCGAGGGGTCTGGCAGAAACACCATATATTTT.